This record looks at one T cell receptor beta chain sequence and its context. Its target is not known. The junction differs from germline at one of its ends, possibly a read error. This sample is part of a study of OX40 agonist ivuxolimab in advanced cancers. Assay: immunoSEQ multiplex PCR; the TCRdb copy retains only in-frame clones and omits some. The sample contains around 50,000 clones, approximately 94% of which appear only once. Study outcomes and limitations: A proportion of nonresponders additionally exhibited low normalized T-cell clonal expansion.

The CDR3 is made up of 14 amino acids. The germline CDR1 and CDR2 sequences are LGHNT and FRNRAP. The chain couples TRBV12-5 to TRBJ2-1; D gene ambiguous. The sequencing here drew on CD4+ or CD8+ T cells sorted from blood, taken in a trial of the OX40 agonist ivuxolimab. The origin of this receptor is an adult with an advanced solid tumor such as melanoma, head and neck, liver or kidney cancer. The CDR3 protein is CASGSSYIDNVQFF. The CDR3 DNA reads as TGTGCTAGTGGTTCTTCATACATAGACAATGTGCAGTTCTTC.